Each of the 20 T cell receptor beta chains below was sequenced from the same sample in a study of shared clonotypes between healthy human individuals. CD45RO-negative, CCR7-selected cells formed the naive CD8 fraction, which excluded terminally differentiated effector memory CD45RA+ cells. The repertoire was sequenced with immunoSEQ multiplex PCR; TCRdb's copy has only in-frame clones and lacks some. The table includes 560,000 or so clones, approximately 96% detected once. The specimen sequenced was naive CD8+ T cells sorted from blood. These receptors came from a woman in her 30s in good health.

This clone appeared once. The chain is built from TRBV15 and TRBJ2-2, with D hard to call. The CDR3 consists of 13 residues. Trimming shortened V by 4 bases and J by 2 bases, and 5 bases separated the two germline ends. Germline V gene sequence: CDR1 LNHNV, CDR2 YYDKDF (reference sequence). CDR3 nucleotides: TGTGCCACCAGCATAATAAACACCGGGGAGCTGTTTTTT. It encodes CATSIINTGELFF.

The chain joins TRBV5-6 to TRBJ2-7; 8 bases agree with TRBD1. V lost 4 bases, J lost 7 bases, and 7 bases stayed unmatched. The CDR3 is made up of 13 amino acids. The germline gives CDR1 SGHDT, CDR2 YYEEEE. The chain's CDR3 is CASSTQGAGEQYF. The CDR3 DNA sequence: TGTGCCAGCAGCACCCAGGGGGCGGGGGAGCAGTACTTC. Full variable domain (remainder filled in from reference TRBV5-6 and TRBJ2-7): DAGVTQSPTHLIKTRGQQVTLRCSPKSGHDTVSWYQQALGQGPQFIFQYYEEEERQRGNFPDRFSGHQFPNYSSELNVNALLLGDSALYLCASSTQGAGEQYFGPGTRLTVT.

This sequence joins TRBV28 and TRBJ2-1; 12 bases align to TRBD2. J was trimmed by 4 bases and V by 2 bases; bases with no gene match: 3. The CDR3 is 16 amino acids. Looked up from germline, CDR1 is MDHEN and CDR2 is SYDVKM. CDR3 amino acids: CASSLRTSGIYNEQFF. The CDR3 DNA is TGTGCCAGCAGTTTACGGACTAGCGGGATATACAATGAGCAGTTCTTC.

In regard to this clone: In the same sample, other DNA sequences code for this CDR3. This sequence joins TRBV29-1 and TRBJ1-2; D is ambiguous. The CDR3 is 11 residues long. Germline-derived CDR1 and CDR2 are SQVTM and ANQGSEA. V shed 6 bases and J shed 3 bases, with 8 bases lying between them. The CDR3: CSVRTDYGYTF. CDR3 DNA: TGCAGCGTACGGACGGACTATGGCTACACCTTC.

V usage is TRBV2 and J usage is TRBJ1-2; D unclear. Trimming shortened V by 6 bases and J by 4 bases, and 18 bases separated the two germline ends. The germline gives CDR1 SNHLY, CDR2 FYNNEI. The CDR3 consists of 15 residues. The CDR3 reads CASSASLFEFYGYTF. The CDR3 DNA follows: TGTGCCAGCAGCGCATCATTGTTTGAATTCTATGGCTACACCTTC.

The chain links TRBV6-1 to TRBJ1-5, with D unclear. V lost 1 base and J lost 3, with 10 bases in between. The CDR3 covers 15 residues. Germline-derived CDR1 and CDR2 are MNHNS and SASEGT. CDR3 sequence (DNA): TGTGCCAGCAGTGAAGTGGATATTCCCAATCAGCCCCAGCATTTT. Amino acids: CASSEVDIPNQPQHF.

CDR3 amino acids: CASSSRAVIGSTEAFF. The CDR3 bases are TGTGCCAGCAGCTCACGAGCCGTAATAGGGAGCACTGAAGCTTTCTTT. This chain joins TRBV5-6 and TRBJ1-1; D unresolved. The V gene's germline CDR1 is SGHDT and CDR2 YYEEEE. Between the trimmed V and J ends, which lost 3 bases and 4 bases, there was a span of 19 bases. The CDR3 is 16 residues long.

The chain links TRBV4-2 to TRBJ2-7; 9 bases map to TRBD1. The germline CDR1 and CDR2 sequences are LGHNA and YNFKEQ. The V and J ends lost 0 bases and 4 bases, in that order; junction bases with no gene match: 7. The CDR3 is 16 amino acids. The CDR3 reads CASSQDFGTGRYEQYF. The CDR3 DNA reads as TGTGCCAGCAGCCAAGATTTCGGGACAGGGAGATACGAGCAGTACTTC.

DNA for the CDR3: TGTGCCATCAACCCGGGACTAGCGGTCTACGAGCAGTACTTC. This sequence encodes CAINPGLAVYEQYF. V gene TRBV10-3 combines with J gene TRBJ2-7, with TRBD2 identical over 11 bases. Germline lookup yields CDR1 ENHRY and CDR2 SYGVKD. V shed 7 bases and J 3 bases; nucleotides not matched to a gene: 5. This CDR3 comprises 14 residues.

The chain is built from TRBV19 and TRBJ2-2; 10 positions agree with TRBD1. CDR1 is LNHDA and CDR2 is SQIVND in the germline V gene (reference sequence). The CDR3 has 15 residues. The V segment lost 8 bases and the J segment 6 bases; nucleotides outside the gene matches: 9. CDR3 nucleotide sequence: TGTGCCAGTTTCCCCGGGACAGGGGCCCCCGGGGAGCTGTTTTTT. This translates into CASFPGTGAPGELFF.

CDR3 loop: CASRLAGPGEQFF. For the CDR3, the DNA is TGTGCCAGCAGGCTAGCGGGGCCGGGTGAGCAGTTCTTC. The chain has TRBV13 and TRBJ2-1, with 9 nucleotides matching TRBD2. The CDR3 runs to 13 residues. The V and J ends lost 6 bases and 9 bases, in that order; junction bases with no gene match: 6. Germline CDR1 reads PRHDT; CDR2 reads FYEKMQ (reference sequence).

The rearrangement uses TRBV4-1 and TRBJ1-1; no clear D. Germline V CDR1 and CDR2: MGHRA, YSYEKL. V lost 2 bases and J 4 bases, leaving 11 bases between the germline ends. This CDR3 comprises 14 residues. CDR3 sequence reads: CASSQPPFRTEAFF. The CDR3 DNA reads TGCGCCAGCAGCCAACCTCCTTTCCGCACTGAAGCTTTCTTT.

The chain is built from TRBV27 and TRBJ2-7; a weak D match, TRBD2 (5 bases). The CDR3 has 13 amino acids. CDR1 and CDR2 from the germline V gene are MNHEY and SMNVEV (reference sequence). V was shortened by 5 bases and J by 1 base, with 9 bases between the two germline ends. In DNA, the CDR3 is TGTGCCAGCAGTGACCGGGATTCCTACGAGCAGTACTTC. Translating it yields CASSDRDSYEQYF.

This clone occurred once. The V and J genes are TRBV6-5 and TRBJ2-5, with D hard to call. Germline values: CDR1 MNHEY, CDR2 SVGAGI. The CDR3 is made up of 15 amino acids. V was pared by 0 bases and J by 3 bases, with 11 bases between. CDR3 bases: TGTGCCAGCAGTTACTCGAGATGGAGTAAAGAGACCCAGTACTTC. Its translation: CASSYSRWSKETQYF.

This chain connects TRBV2 to TRBJ1-2; tentative D call: TRBD1 (6 bases). Trimming stripped 8 bases from V and 0 bases from J, with 10 bases between. The CDR3 totals 13 residues. Germline CDR1 SNHLY, CDR2 FYNNEI. The CDR3 is CASHRESNYGYTF. The CDR3, as DNA: TGTGCCAGCCACAGGGAGTCTAACTATGGCTACACCTTC.

The rearrangement joins TRBV6-1 to TRBJ1-1; TRBD1 aligns across 7 bases. With 6 bases clipped from V and 1 base from J, the junction kept 8 bases outside the gene matches. CDR3 length: 15 amino acids. Germline lookup yields CDR1 MNHNS and CDR2 SASEGT. Here the CDR3 reads CASRPRDSKNTEAFF. For the CDR3, the DNA is TGTGCCAGCAGACCTAGGGACAGCAAGAACACTGAAGCTTTCTTT.

This clone was counted once. The chain has TRBV5-6 and TRBJ1-5; D is unresolved. Germline CDR1 and CDR2: SGHDT and YYEEEE. V was clipped by 1 base and J by 4 bases, with 3 bases between them. The CDR3 extends over 12 amino acids. The CDR3 DNA sequence: TGTGCCAGCAGCTTGCAAAATCAGCCCCAGCATTTT. Protein sequence: CASSLQNQPQHF.

The chain is built from TRBV5-5 and TRBJ2-7; TRBD2 matches at 9 bases. The CDR3 sequence is 15 residues long. The V gene end was trimmed by 0 bases and the J gene end by 5 bases; junction bases not matched to a gene: 6. Germline V gene lookup returns CDR1 SGHKS and CDR2 YYEKEE (reference sequence). CDR3 amino acids: CASSLGGRAGNEQYF. As DNA, the CDR3 is TGTGCCAGCAGCTTGGGCGGGAGGGCCGGGAACGAGCAGTACTTC.

V and J are TRBV6-1 and TRBJ1-1; 7 positions agree with TRBD1. This CDR3 contains 14 residues. Losses at the gene ends were 6 bases for V and 1 base for J; bases not matched to a gene: 5. Germline V gene lookup returns CDR1 MNHNS and CDR2 SASEGT. The CDR3 reads CASSNRGPNTEAFF. In nucleotides, the CDR3 is TGTGCCAGCAGCAACAGGGGCCCGAACACTGAAGCTTTCTTT.

The chain carries TRBV13 and TRBJ2-1; TRBD1 might be the D (6 bases). V was cut by 5 bases and J by 9 bases, with 20 bases left in between. Germline lookup yields CDR1 PRHDT and CDR2 FYEKMQ (reference sequence). CDR3 length: 15 residues. The CDR3 DNA sequence: TGTGCCAGCAGCCTCGGACAGATGGTAGTGGGTGAGCAGTTCTTC. This codes for CASSLGQMVVGEQFF.